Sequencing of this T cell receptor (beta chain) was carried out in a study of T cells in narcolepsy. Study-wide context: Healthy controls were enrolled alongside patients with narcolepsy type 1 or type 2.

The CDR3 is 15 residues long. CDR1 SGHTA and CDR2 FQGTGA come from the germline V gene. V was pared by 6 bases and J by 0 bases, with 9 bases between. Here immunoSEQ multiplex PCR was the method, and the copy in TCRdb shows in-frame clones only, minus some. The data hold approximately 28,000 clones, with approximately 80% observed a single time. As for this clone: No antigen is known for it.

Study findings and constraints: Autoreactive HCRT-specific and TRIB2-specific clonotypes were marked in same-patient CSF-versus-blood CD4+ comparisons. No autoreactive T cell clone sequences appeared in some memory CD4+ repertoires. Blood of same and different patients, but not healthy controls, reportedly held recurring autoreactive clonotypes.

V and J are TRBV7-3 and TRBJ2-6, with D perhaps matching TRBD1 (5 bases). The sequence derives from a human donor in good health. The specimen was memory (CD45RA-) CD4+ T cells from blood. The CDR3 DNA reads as TGTGCCAGCAGGACGGACAACTCTGGGGCCAACGTCCTGACTTTC. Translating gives CASRTDNSGANVLTF.